Presented here are 13 T cell receptor beta chains from one specimen sequenced in a study of CD8 T cells in ankylosing spondylitis. These receptors have no known antigen. From the 5' RACE reads, TCRdb called clonotypes with MiXCR, one entry per CDR3 protein. The sample lists about 510,000 distinct CDR3 sequences, about 5.7% occurring once. Broader study findings: A TCR beta motif of several highly homologous variants appeared characteristic of ankylosing spondylitis blood.

The sequenced material came from blood, either unsorted or a sorted T cell fraction (not recorded which). The receptor set was obtained from a male donor with ankylosing spondylitis.

This clonotype was seen repeatedly, ten times or more. The chain combines TRBV7-2 with TRBJ2-1; D unresolved. Trimming stripped 3 bases from V and 4 bases from J, with 7 bases between. The CDR3 sequence is 13 residues long. CDR1 and CDR2 (germline): SGHTA, FQGNSA. The chain's CDR3 is CASSFPSYNEQFF. The CDR3, as DNA: TGTGCCAGCAGCTTCCCTTCTTACAATGAGCAGTTCTTC.

This clonotype was seen at least ten times. V usage is TRBV5-1 and J usage is TRBJ1-2; 7 nucleotides line up with TRBD1. Germline V gene lookup returns CDR1 SGHRS and CDR2 YFSETQ. This CDR3 has 15 residues. V trimming: 2 bases; J trimming: 5 bases; junction bases outside the gene matches: 9. The CDR3 coding sequence is TGCGCCAGCAGCTTTAGGACAGGTTGGGATTATGGCTACACCTTC. It encodes CASSFRTGWDYGYTF.

The table lists this clonotype with a few counts. The chain combines TRBV5-1 with TRBJ2-3; D is possibly TRBD1 (6 bases). V was pared by 5 bases and J by 2 bases, with 12 bases between. The germline gives CDR1 SGHRS, CDR2 YFSETQ. The CDR3 is 14 amino acids. The CDR3 spells CASSWAGVTDTQYF. For the CDR3, the DNA is TGCGCCAGCAGTTGGGCAGGGGTCACAGATACGCAGTATTTT.

This clonotype was seen ten or more times. This chain links TRBV28 with TRBJ2-3; 12 bases line up with TRBD1. The V segment lost 8 bases and the J segment 7 bases; nucleotides outside the gene matches: 10. Germline CDR1 MDHEN, CDR2 SYDVKM. CDR3 size: 15 residues. The CDR3 nucleotides read TGTGCCAGCCAAGGGGTGGGACAGGGGGCACATACGCAGTATTTT. This sequence encodes CASQGVGQGAHTQYF.

In its sample, this clonotype was seen many times. V is TRBV4-3 and J is TRBJ1-6; possible D gene TRBD1, 6 bases. V lost 4 bases, J lost 9 bases, and 10 bases lay in between. The CDR3 loop spans 13 amino acids. Germline V gives CDR1 LGHNA, CDR2 YSLEER. Here the CDR3 reads CASSRDTRSPLHF. The CDR3 region has the DNA TGCGCCAGCAGCCGGGACACCCGTTCACCCCTCCACTTT.

This clonotype was found many times. V gene TRBV7-8 combines with J gene TRBJ1-2; possible D gene TRBD1, 5 bases. Per the germline V gene, CDR1 is SGHVS and CDR2 is FQNEAQ. The CDR3 extends over 15 amino acids. The ends were cut back, 1 base at V and 3 bases at J, with 12 bases in the middle. DNA for the CDR3: TGTGCCAGCAGCTTAGTGAGGGGCAGCGACTATGGCTACACCTTC. Translating it yields CASSLVRGSDYGYTF. Complete variable domain (other parts from reference TRBV7-8 and TRBJ1-2): GAGVSQSPRYKVAKRGQDVALRCDPISGHVSLFWYQQALGQGPEFLTYFQNEAQLDKSGLPSDRFFAERPEGSVSTLKIQRTQQEDSAVYLCASSLVRGSDYGYTFGSGTRLTVV.

This clonotype has at least ten counts. The chain joins TRBV7-9 to TRBJ2-5; D is possibly TRBD2 (6 bases). The CDR3 loop spans 16 amino acids. The germline V gene has CDR1 SEHNR and CDR2 FQNEAQ (reference sequence). With 5 bases removed from V and 2 bases from J, the gap between germline ends came to 18 bases. The CDR3 DNA sequence: TGTGCCAGCAGCCCTCACCCGGGGAGGAATCAAGAGACCCAGTACTTC. Amino acid sequence: CASSPHPGRNQETQYF.

This clonotype was recorded at least ten times. The chain is built from TRBV6-2 or TRBV6-3 and TRBJ2-7; TRBD2 is a possible D gene (5 bases). CDR1 is MNHEY, CDR2 SVGEGT, per germline. This CDR3 comprises 14 residues. V was cut by 0 bases and J by 1 base, with 7 bases left in between. CDR3 protein: CASSYSPGSYEQYF. CDR3 bases: TGTGCCAGCAGTTACTCGCCGGGATCCTACGAGCAGTACTTC.

In this sample, this clonotype turned up many times. The chain combines TRBV10-3 with TRBJ1-2; D might be TRBD1 (5 bases). Deletions cut 4 bases from V and 7 bases from J, with 13 bases between. Per germline, CDR1 ENHRY and CDR2 SYGVKD. The CDR3 is 13 amino acids. This chain's CDR3 is CAISVSAGGGYTF. The CDR3, as DNA: TGTGCCATCAGTGTGTCGGCGGGGGGTGGCTACACCTTC.

The rearrangement uses TRBV20-1 and TRBJ2-1; 7 bases are shared with TRBD2. The germline CDR1 and CDR2 sequences are DFQATT and SNEGSKA (reference sequence). The CDR3 contains 16 residues. The V gene end was trimmed by 4 bases and the J gene end by 3 bases; junction bases not matched to a gene: 12. CDR3 in DNA: TGCAGTGCTATAGACAGTACTAGCGCTCACTACAATGAGCAGTTCTTC. It encodes CSAIDSTSAHYNEQFF.

The sample holds many counts of this clonotype. The chain links TRBV28 to TRBJ1-1, with D perhaps matching TRBD1 (6 bases). Germline V gene data show CDR1 as MDHEN and CDR2 as SYDVKM. There are 16 residues in the CDR3. Trimming took 5 bases from V and 4 from J, leaving 20 bases between them. CDR3 residues: CASSDPRGGRSTEAFF. The CDR3 bases are TGTGCCAGCAGTGACCCTCGTGGGGGCCGAAGCACTGAAGCTTTCTTT. Supplemented by reference TRBV28 and TRBJ1-1, the full variable domain reads DVKVTQSSRYLVKRTGEKVFLECVQDMDHENMFWYRQDPGLGLRLIYFSYDVKMKEKGDIPEGYSVSREKKERFSLILESASTNQTSMYLCASSDPRGGRSTEAFFGQGTRLTVV.

This clonotype was found many times. The rearrangement links TRBV28 to TRBJ2-7; D tentatively fits TRBD1 or TRBD2 (5 bases each). Germline CDR1 and CDR2: MDHEN and SYDVKM. CDR3 length: 14 amino acids. The V and J ends lost 3 bases and 7 bases respectively, with 16 bases between them. DNA for the CDR3: TGTGCCAGCAGTTTCAGAGGGGCCAGGGAAGAGCAGTACTTC. Its translation: CASSFRGAREEQYF.

This clonotype appeared many times. The rearrangement uses TRBV15 and TRBJ2-1; no clear D. Germline lookup yields CDR1 LNHNV and CDR2 YYDKDF (reference sequence). Trimming cost V 0 bases and J 6 bases, with 12 bases left between them. The CDR3 is 15 amino acids. The CDR3 is CATSRDVWLVNEQFF. CDR3 bases: TGTGCCACCAGCAGAGATGTCTGGCTGGTCAATGAGCAGTTCTTC.